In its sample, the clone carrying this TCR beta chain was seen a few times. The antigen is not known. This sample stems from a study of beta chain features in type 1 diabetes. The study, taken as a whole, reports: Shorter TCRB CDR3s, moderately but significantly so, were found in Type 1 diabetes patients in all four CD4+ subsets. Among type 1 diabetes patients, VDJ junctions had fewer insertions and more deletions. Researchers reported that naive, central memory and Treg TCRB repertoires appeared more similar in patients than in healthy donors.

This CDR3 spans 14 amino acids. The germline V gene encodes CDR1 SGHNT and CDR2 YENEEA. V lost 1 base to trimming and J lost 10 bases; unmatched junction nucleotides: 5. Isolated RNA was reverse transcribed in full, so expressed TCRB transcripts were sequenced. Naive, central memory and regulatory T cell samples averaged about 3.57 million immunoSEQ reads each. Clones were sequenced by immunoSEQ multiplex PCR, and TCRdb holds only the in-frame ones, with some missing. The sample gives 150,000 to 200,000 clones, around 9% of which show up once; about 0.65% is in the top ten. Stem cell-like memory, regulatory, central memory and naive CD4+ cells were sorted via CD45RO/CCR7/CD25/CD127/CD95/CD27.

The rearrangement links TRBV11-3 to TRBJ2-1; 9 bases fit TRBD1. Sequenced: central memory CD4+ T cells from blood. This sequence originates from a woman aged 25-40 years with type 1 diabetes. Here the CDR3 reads CASSLAAGTGEQFF. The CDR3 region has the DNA TGTGCCAGCAGCTTAGCGGCTGGGACAGGGGAGCAGTTCTTC.